Following are 26 T cell receptor beta chains from one sample sequenced in a study of blood T cells in healthy people across ages. Combining a sample-barcoded 5' primer with a J-beta primer mix, a second PCR ran for 7 to 11 cycles. TCRdb re-called the 5' RACE reads with MiXCR, one entry per CDR3 protein. Of hundreds of thousands of distinct CDR3 sequences detected, roughly 50% appear once; the ten largest clones hold about a third. The sequenced material came from blood. The receptor set was obtained from a woman aged 55-69 years in good health.

This clonotype was picked up a small number of times. The chain is built from TRBV6-5 and TRBJ2-7; D is undetermined. There are 14 residues in the CDR3. Trimming cost V 2 bases and J 2 bases, with 10 bases left between them. CDR1 is MNHEY and CDR2 is SVGAGI in the germline V gene. CDR3 region: CASSYAQEAYEQYF. In nucleotides, the CDR3 is TGTGCCAGCAGTTACGCGCAGGAAGCCTACGAGCAGTACTTC.

This chain connects TRBV2 to TRBJ2-1; D gene uncertain. V gave up 0 bases and J gave up 4 bases, with 10 bases separating them. The CDR3 covers 15 residues. Germline lookup yields CDR1 SNHLY and CDR2 FYNNEI. The CDR3 is CASSEAGNDYNEQFF. CDR3 coding DNA: TGTGCCAGCAGTGAAGCGGGGAACGATTACAATGAGCAGTTCTTC.

The chain joins TRBV2 to TRBJ2-4, with 7 positions matching TRBD2. Judging by the DNA end, TRBJ2-5 fits better; the J call may be wrong. Per the germline V gene, CDR1 is SNHLY and CDR2 is FYNNEI. The CDR3 covers 12 residues. The CDR3 nucleotides are TGTGCCTCTTGGGGAGGGGTCGAGACCCAGTACTTC. This sequence encodes CASWGGVETQYF.

The V call is TRBV20-1, the J call TRBJ2-7; 8 positions match TRBD2. This CDR3 spans 14 amino acids. With 6 bases clipped from V and 1 base from J, the junction kept 8 bases outside the gene matches. Germline CDR1 and CDR2: DFQATT and SNEGSKA (reference sequence). CDR3 residues: CSAGGLGDSYEQYF. CDR3 coding DNA: TGCAGTGCCGGGGGACTAGGGGATTCCTACGAGCAGTACTTC.

The V gene is TRBV20-1, the J gene TRBJ2-5, with 11 bases lining up with TRBD2. The J call is uncertain, as TRBJ2-7 better fits the DNA end. The V gene's germline CDR1 is DFQATT and CDR2 SNEGSKA (reference sequence). CDR3 length: 14 amino acids. The CDR3 spells CSAPSGTSGYEQYF. CDR3 nucleotide sequence: TGCAGTGCTCCATCCGGGACTAGCGGTTACGAGCAGTACTTC.

The chain combines TRBV19 with TRBJ2-2, with 9 bases matching TRBD1. Germline V gene data show CDR1 as LNHDA and CDR2 as SQIVND (reference sequence). V shed 4 bases and J 3 bases; nucleotides not matched to a gene: 3. There are 15 residues in the CDR3. Here the CDR3 DNA reads TGTGCCAGTAGTAGGACAGGGGTCGACACCGGGGAGCTGTTTTTT. This translates into CASSRTGVDTGELFF. The variable domain in full, with the rest retrieved from reference TRBV19 and TRBJ2-2, is DGGITQSPKYLFRKEGQNVTLSCEQNLNHDAMYWYRQDPGQGLRLIYYSQIVNDFQKGDIAEGYSVSREKKESFPLTVTSAQKNPTAFYLCASSRTGVDTGELFFGEGSRLTVL.

The chain uses TRBV6-6 and TRBJ2-1; a weak D match, TRBD2 (5 bases). CDR3 length: 15 amino acids. The germline V and J ends were trimmed by 7 bases and 2 bases, with 15 bases remaining between them. CDR1 and CDR2 from the germline V gene are MNHNY and SVGAGI (reference sequence). As DNA, the CDR3 is TGTGCCAGCAAGCTGCGGGCCGATACCTACAATGAGCAGTTCTTC. Translated: CASKLRADTYNEQFF.

The V and J genes are TRBV27 and TRBJ2-1, with TRBD2 identical over 7 bases. The V segment lost 6 bases and the J segment 3 bases; nucleotides outside the gene matches: 11. Germline-derived CDR1 and CDR2 are MNHEY and SMNVEV (reference sequence). The CDR3 runs 16 residues. The CDR3 region has the DNA TGTGCCAGCAGGAGACTAGCCACTACTAACTACAATGAGCAGTTCTTC. The encoded protein is CASRRLATTNYNEQFF.

About this clonotype: Possible read error: a much larger clone is one base away. The chain joins TRBV6-5 to TRBJ2-7, with a weak D call TRBD1 (6 bases). There are 14 residues in the CDR3. Trimming took off 4 bases at V and 7 bases at J, with 17 bases between the two ends. Germline loops: CDR1 MNHEY, CDR2 SVGAGI. The CDR3 DNA sequence: TGTGCCAGCAGTTCCCCACGGGACACCAATGAGCAGTACTTC. It encodes CASSSPRDTNEQYF.

This clonotype occurred a few times. The V call is TRBV5-1, the J call TRBJ1-1; unclear D gene. Germline lookup yields CDR1 SGHRS and CDR2 YFSETQ. This CDR3 has 14 residues. The V end lost 1 base, the J end lost 2 bases, and 9 bases lay between the germline ends. CDR3 bases: TGCGCCAGCAGCTTGACTGAACTAAACACTGAAGCTTTCTTT. It is translated as CASSLTELNTEAFF.

The chain carries TRBV12-3 or TRBV12-4 and TRBJ1-6, with 8 bases matching TRBD1. Trimming took 5 bases from V and 10 from J; bases not matched to a gene: 7. CDR3 length: 14 residues. Here the CDR3 reads CASSAGTGVSPLHF. In DNA form, the CDR3 reads TGTGCCAGCAGTGCCGGGACAGGTGTCTCACCCCTCCACTTT.

This clonotype turned up a few times. The J gene is TRBJ1-6, the V gene TRBV7-2; 7 positions match TRBD1. The CDR3 runs to 16 residues. With 4 bases clipped from V and 10 bases from J, the junction kept 13 bases outside the gene matches. In germline, CDR1 is SGHTA, CDR2 FQGNSA. This CDR3 is CASSSDRVARRSPLHF. In DNA, the CDR3 is TGTGCCAGCAGCTCCGACAGGGTAGCTCGGAGGTCACCCCTCCACTTT.

This clonotype was observed a handful of times. The chain recombines TRBV6-1 with TRBJ2-7; the match to TRBD2 covers 10 bases. This CDR3 is 16 amino acids long. J gave up 2 bases and V 4 bases, and 8 bases lay outside the gene matches. Germline CDR1 is MNHNS and CDR2 is SASEGT. CDR3 nucleotides: TGTGCCAGCAGTGCACAGGGGACTAGCGAGCCCTACGAGCAGTACTTC. Translating it yields CASSAQGTSEPYEQYF.

J is TRBJ2-7 and V is TRBV24-1; either TRBD1 or TRBD2 may fit D (5 bases each). Germline V gene lookup returns CDR1 KGHDR and CDR2 SFDVKD. Trimming removed 3 bases at V and 7 bases at J, with 12 bases between. CDR3 length: 13 amino acids. The CDR3 loop is CATSDARGKEQYF. For the CDR3, the DNA is TGTGCCACCAGTGATGCCCGGGGCAAAGAGCAGTACTTC.

The CDR3 region has the DNA TGCGCCAGCAGCCCGTCCGAGGTGGGAGAGCAGTTCTTC. Translated: CASSPSEVGEQFF. The rearrangement uses TRBV4-3 and TRBJ2-1; no firm D call. CDR3 size: 13 residues. V was cut by 4 bases and J by 10 bases, with 14 bases left in between. Germline loops: CDR1 LGHNA, CDR2 YSLEER.

A few counts support this clonotype. The chain employs TRBV13 and TRBJ2-3; 10 bases are a match to TRBD1. V was pared by 4 bases and J by 5 bases, with 6 bases of the junction left unmatched. The CDR3 loop spans 15 amino acids. CDR1 and CDR2 (germline): PRHDT, FYEKMQ (reference sequence). CDR3 protein: CASSSRTGGRDTQYF. CDR3 coding DNA: TGTGCCAGCAGCTCCAGGACAGGGGGAAGAGATACGCAGTATTTT.

On this clonotype: Germline is not matched at one junction end, which may reflect a read error. V is TRBV25-1 and J is TRBJ2-3, with 9 bases lining up with TRBD1. In germline, CDR1 is MGHDK, CDR2 SYGVNS. CDR3 length: 14 residues. The CDR3 is CAGSITGGKDTQYF. The CDR3, as DNA: TGTGCCGGCAGTATAACAGGGGGCAAGGATACGCAGTATTTT.

Points on this clonotype: The junction does not match germline at one end; this may be a read error. This rearrangement joins TRBV27 to TRBJ2-7, with TRBD1 as a possible D gene (5 bases). Germline CDR1 and CDR2: MNHEY and SMNVEV (reference sequence). The CDR3 extends over 13 amino acids. The CDR3 DNA is TGCGTCAGCAACGCGATAGGGGTTTCCGAGCAGTACTTC. Translated: CVSNAIGVSEQYF.

V usage is TRBV20-1 and J usage is TRBJ2-7, with TRBD1 identical over 8 bases. The CDR3 sequence is 15 residues long. Germline V CDR1 and CDR2: DFQATT, SNEGSKA (reference sequence). Losses at the gene ends were 5 bases for V and 1 base for J; bases not matched to a gene: 10. This chain's CDR3 is CSAPPGGHLSYEQYF. The CDR3 DNA follows: TGCAGTGCTCCCCCAGGGGGCCATCTTTCCTACGAGCAGTACTTC.

The sample holds a few counts of this clonotype. The V gene is TRBV5-1, the J gene TRBJ2-1; 14 bases match TRBD2. Germline trimming cut 4 bases from V and 8 bases from J; bases unmatched to any gene: 5. Germline V CDR1 and CDR2: SGHRS, YFSETQ. This CDR3 contains 15 residues. The CDR3 DNA reads TGCGCCAGCAGCGACGGACTAGCGGGAGGATATGAGCAGTTCTTC. Translated: CASSDGLAGGYEQFF. Drawing the rest from reference TRBV5-1 and TRBJ2-1, the complete variable domain is KAGVTQTPRYLIKTRGQQVTLSCSPISGHRSVSWYQQTPGQGLQFLFEYFSETQRNKGNFPGRFSGRQFSNSRSEMNVSTLELGDSALYLCASSDGLAGGYEQFFGPGTRLTVL.

The chain combines TRBV5-1 with TRBJ1-4; D uncertain. Germline-derived CDR1 and CDR2 are SGHRS and YFSETQ. The CDR3 is 13 amino acids. Trimming pared 4 bases from V and 4 bases from J, leaving 8 bases between. The CDR3 coding sequence is TGCGCCAGCAGCGAGGAATATAATGAAAAACTGTTTTTT. It is translated as CASSEEYNEKLFF.

The chain has TRBV20-1 and TRBJ2-4; the D call may be TRBD1 or TRBD2 (6 bases each). The end of the DNA is better explained by TRBJ2-7, so the J call may be wrong. Germline V gene lookup returns CDR1 DFQATT and CDR2 SNEGSKA (reference sequence). The CDR3 totals 13 residues. In nucleotides, the CDR3 is TGCAGTGCTAGAGTTCGGGGGCGCCACGAGCAGTACTTC. It yields the protein CSARVRGRHEQYF.

This clonotype was observed a few times. The V and J genes are TRBV10-3 and TRBJ2-5; 7 bases are shared with TRBD1. The tail of the sequence fits TRBJ2-7 better, so the J call may be wrong. CDR3 size: 13 residues. The germline gives CDR1 ENHRY, CDR2 SYGVKD. The CDR3 region is CAIKMDGTAEQYF. The CDR3 DNA reads as TGTGCCATCAAAATGGATGGGACAGCCGAGCAGTACTTC.

The gene calls are TRBV20-1 and TRBJ2-3; D may correspond to TRBD1 or TRBD2 (5 bases each). The germline CDR1 and CDR2 sequences are DFQATT and SNEGSKA (reference sequence). This CDR3 spans 16 amino acids. V was trimmed by 5 bases and J by 0 bases, leaving 18 bases between them. The CDR3, as DNA: TGCAGTGCTCGACAGTGGAGCGGCTATAGCACAGATACGCAGTATTTT. Translated: CSARQWSGYSTDTQYF.

V usage is TRBV28 and J usage is TRBJ2-4, with D perhaps matching TRBD1 (6 bases). The J call may be wrong; the DNA end is better matched by TRBJ2-7. The CDR3 contains 11 residues. Germline lookup yields CDR1 MDHEN and CDR2 SYDVKM. The CDR3 loop reads CASTYRDEQYF. CDR3 coding DNA: TGTGCCAGCACATACAGGGACGAGCAGTACTTC.

V is TRBV18 and J is TRBJ2-5; 9 bases line up with TRBD1. The last part of the DNA fits TRBJ2-7 better; the J call may be wrong. Germline V gene sequence: CDR1 KGHSH, CDR2 LQKENI. The CDR3 length is 14 residues. CDR3 loop: CASSPGQGYHEQYF. The CDR3 DNA reads as TGTGCCAGCTCACCTGGACAGGGGTACCACGAGCAGTACTTC.